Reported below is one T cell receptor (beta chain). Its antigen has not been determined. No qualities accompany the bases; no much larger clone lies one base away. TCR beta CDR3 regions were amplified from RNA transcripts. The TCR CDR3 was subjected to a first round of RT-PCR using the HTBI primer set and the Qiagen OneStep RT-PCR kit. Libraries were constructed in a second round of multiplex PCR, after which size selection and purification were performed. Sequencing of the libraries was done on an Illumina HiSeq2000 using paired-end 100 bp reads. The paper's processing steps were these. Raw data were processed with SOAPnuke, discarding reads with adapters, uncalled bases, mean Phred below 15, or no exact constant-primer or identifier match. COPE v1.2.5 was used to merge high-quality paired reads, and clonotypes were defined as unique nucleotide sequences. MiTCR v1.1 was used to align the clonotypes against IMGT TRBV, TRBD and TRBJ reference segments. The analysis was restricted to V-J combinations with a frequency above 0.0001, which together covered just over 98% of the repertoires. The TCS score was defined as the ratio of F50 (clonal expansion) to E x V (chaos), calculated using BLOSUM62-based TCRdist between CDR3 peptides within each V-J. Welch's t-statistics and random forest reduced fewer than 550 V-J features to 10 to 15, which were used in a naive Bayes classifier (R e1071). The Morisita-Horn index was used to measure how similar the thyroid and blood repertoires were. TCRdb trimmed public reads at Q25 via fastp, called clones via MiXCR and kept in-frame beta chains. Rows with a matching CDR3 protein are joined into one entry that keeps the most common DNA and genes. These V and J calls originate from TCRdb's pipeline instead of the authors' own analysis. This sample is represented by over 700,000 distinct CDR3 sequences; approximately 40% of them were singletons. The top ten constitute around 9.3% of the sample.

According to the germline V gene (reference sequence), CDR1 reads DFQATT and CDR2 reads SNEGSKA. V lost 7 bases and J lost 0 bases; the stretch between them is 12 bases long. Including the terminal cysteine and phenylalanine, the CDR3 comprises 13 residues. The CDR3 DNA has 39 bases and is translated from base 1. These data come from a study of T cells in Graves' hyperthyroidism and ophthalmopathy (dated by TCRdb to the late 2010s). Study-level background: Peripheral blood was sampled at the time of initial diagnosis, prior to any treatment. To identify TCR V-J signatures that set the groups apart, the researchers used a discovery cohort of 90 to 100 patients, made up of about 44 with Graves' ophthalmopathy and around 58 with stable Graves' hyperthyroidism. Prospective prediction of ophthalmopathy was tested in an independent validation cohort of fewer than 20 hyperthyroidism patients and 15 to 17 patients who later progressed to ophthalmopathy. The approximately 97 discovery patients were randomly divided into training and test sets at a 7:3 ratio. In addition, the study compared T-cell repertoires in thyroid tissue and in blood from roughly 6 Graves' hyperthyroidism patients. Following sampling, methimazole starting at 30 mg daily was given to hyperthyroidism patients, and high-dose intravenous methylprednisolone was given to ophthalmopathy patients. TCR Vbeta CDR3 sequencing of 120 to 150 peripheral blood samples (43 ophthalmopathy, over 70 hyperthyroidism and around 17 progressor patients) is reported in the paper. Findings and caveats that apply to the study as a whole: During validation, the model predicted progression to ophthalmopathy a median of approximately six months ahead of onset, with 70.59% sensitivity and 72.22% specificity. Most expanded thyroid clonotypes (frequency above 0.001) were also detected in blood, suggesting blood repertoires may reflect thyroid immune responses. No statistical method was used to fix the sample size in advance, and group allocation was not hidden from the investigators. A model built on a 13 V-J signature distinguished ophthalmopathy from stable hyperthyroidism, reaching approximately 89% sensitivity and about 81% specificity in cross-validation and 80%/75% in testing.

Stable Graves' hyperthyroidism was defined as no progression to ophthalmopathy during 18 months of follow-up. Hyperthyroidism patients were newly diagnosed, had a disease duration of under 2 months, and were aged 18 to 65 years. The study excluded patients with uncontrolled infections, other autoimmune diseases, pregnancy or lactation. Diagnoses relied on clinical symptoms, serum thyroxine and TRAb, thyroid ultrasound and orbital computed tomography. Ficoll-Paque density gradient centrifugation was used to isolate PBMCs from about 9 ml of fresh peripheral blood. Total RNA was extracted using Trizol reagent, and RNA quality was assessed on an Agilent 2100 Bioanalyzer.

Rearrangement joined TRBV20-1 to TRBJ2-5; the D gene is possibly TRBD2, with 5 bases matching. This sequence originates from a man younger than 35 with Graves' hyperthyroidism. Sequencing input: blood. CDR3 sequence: CSGDTRDQETQYF. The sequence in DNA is TGCAGTGGGGATACTAGAGACCAAGAGACCCAGTACTTC.